This T cell receptor (beta chain) originates from a study of cytomegalovirus exposure and HLA in healthy donors. Researchers ran the PCR with 60 Vbeta and 13 Jbeta primers. Generated by immunoSEQ multiplex PCR, the TCRdb table keeps only in-frame clones and is missing some. The data contain 150,000 to 200,000 clones, approximately 71% of them singletons. Remarks on this clone: The antigen is unknown.

Study-level findings and limits: HLA alleles were associated with 15,000 to 20,000 TCR beta sequences in a later analysis at 0.05 false discovery rate. A later analysis reportedly found that, within productive TCRs, an Asian-associated ancestry cluster had fewer N-insertions than the mean observed across the roughly 610 donors. A later analysis appeared to link common viral pathogens to several of the most significant clusters.

Healthy bone marrow donors formed the donor group. This CDR3 region has 14 residues. Germline V CDR1 and CDR2: MNHNS, SASEGT. J gave up 0 bases and V 7 bases, and 4 bases lay outside the gene matches. The receptor was isolated from a girl between 10 and 17 years old in good health and CMV-seronegative. The genes are TRBV6-1 and TRBJ1-1, with 8 bases identical to TRBD1. The specimen was PBMCs. The CDR3 sequence is CASTTGGLNTEAFF. CDR3 bases: TGTGCCAGCACAACAGGGGGTCTGAACACTGAAGCTTTCTTT.